The 25 T cell receptor beta chains reported below all come from one sample, sequenced in a study of neurological immune-mediated disorders. TCRdb processed the 5' RACE reads anew with MiXCR; each CDR3 protein has one entry. The sample carries tens of thousands of distinct CDR3 sequences, around 5.5% recorded once. The sequenced sample was PBMCs. These receptors originate from a man aged 18 to 30 with multiple sclerosis.

This clonotype was detected many times. V is TRBV12-3 or TRBV12-4 and J is TRBJ1-2; D possibly corresponds to TRBD1 (6 bases). V lost 1 base and J lost 4, with 13 bases in between. The CDR3 extends over 15 amino acids. The CDR3 region is CASSLVGRGGYGYTF. The CDR3 DNA sequence: TGTGCCAGCAGTTTAGTCGGCAGGGGCGGCTATGGCTACACCTTC.

This sequence joins TRBV11-3 and TRBJ1-1; TRBD1 is a possible D gene (6 bases). The length of the CDR3 is 14 residues. The germline gives CDR1 SGHNT, CDR2 YENEEA. V lost 5 bases to trimming and J lost 4 bases, with 14 bases between them. CDR3 sequence: CASSPSSRGTEAFF. For the CDR3, the DNA is TGTGCCAGCAGCCCGTCAAGCAGGGGCACTGAAGCTTTCTTT.

In this sample, this clonotype turned up many times. This rearrangement joins TRBV20-1 to TRBJ2-7; 10 bases align to TRBD2. The CDR3 covers 15 residues. Germline V gives CDR1 DFQATT, CDR2 SNEGSKA (reference sequence). Trimming at V came to 6 bases and at J to 2 bases, leaving 10 bases not matched to a gene. The CDR3 protein is CSALGRGLATYEQYF. In DNA, the CDR3 is TGCAGTGCGCTCGGGAGGGGACTAGCGACCTACGAGCAGTACTTC.

This clonotype was recorded many times. J is TRBJ2-3 and V is TRBV7-3; TRBD2 matches at 8 bases. The V gene end was trimmed by 1 base and the J gene end by 1 base; junction bases not matched to a gene: 13. The CDR3 is made up of 19 amino acids. Germline CDR1 is SGHTA and CDR2 is FQGTGA. CDR3 bases: TGTGCCAGCAGCTTAAGCGGGAGCGGGGGTGCCCTGGGCACAGATACGCAGTATTTT. It specifies CASSLSGSGGALGTDTQYF.

A note on this clonotype: This sequence may be a read error, since a much larger clone differs from it by one base. This chain joins TRBV13 and TRBJ2-2; D possibly corresponds to TRBD2 (5 bases). This CDR3 region has 14 residues. Germline CDR1 reads PRHDT; CDR2 reads FYEKMQ (reference sequence). The CDR3 bases are TGTGCCAGCAGCACCCGAAGTGGGCCCGGGAAGCTGTTTTTT. Translating gives CASSTRSGPGKLFF.

This clonotype has at least ten counts. The chain recombines TRBV12-3 or TRBV12-4 with TRBJ2-1; 11 bases map to TRBD2. The CDR3 runs 15 residues. V was pared by 6 bases and J by 5 bases, with 6 bases of the junction left unmatched. The DNA of the CDR3 is TGTGCCAGCAGAGACCGACTAGCGGGGAACAATGAGCAGTTCTTC. It codes for CASRDRLAGNNEQFF.

The chain links TRBV6-6 to TRBJ1-1; tentatively, D is TRBD1 (6 bases). Germline V CDR1 and CDR2: MNHNY, SVGAGI (reference sequence). The V end was cut by 7 bases, the J end by 1 base, with 19 bases between. The CDR3 consists of 16 residues. CDR3 coding DNA: TGTGCCAGCACCCGGGGTCCGGGGGCCGAGAACACTGAAGCTTTCTTT. It codes for CASTRGPGAENTEAFF.

In regard to this clonotype: A much larger clone differs by one base, so this may be a read error. This chain connects TRBV6-2 or TRBV6-3 to TRBJ2-3; D is possibly TRBD2 (5 bases). V lost 6 bases and J lost 5, with 21 bases in between. This CDR3 comprises 16 residues. Germline V gene sequence: CDR1 MNHEY, CDR2 SVGEGT. CDR3 bases: TGTGCCAGCAGCCCCCCCCCGGGGAGAGGAAGAGATACGCAGTATTTT. Translating gives CASSPPPGRGRDTQYF.

This clonotype has more than one count but fewer than ten. The gene calls are TRBV6-6 and TRBJ1-1, with D maybe TRBD1 (5 bases). Germline V gene lookup returns CDR1 MNHNY and CDR2 SVGAGI (reference sequence). V dropped 2 bases and J dropped 7 bases, with 11 bases sitting between them. The length of the CDR3 is 13 residues. The CDR3 reads CASSYGGPLEAFF. CDR3 DNA sequence: TGTGCCAGCAGTTACGGGGGACCACTTGAAGCTTTCTTT.

This clonotype has a count of ten or more. The CDR3 reads CASSFGTSGIDTQYF. CDR3 DNA: TGTGCCAGCAGCTTTGGGACTAGCGGTATAGATACGCAGTATTTT. This chain joins TRBV5-5 and TRBJ2-3; 11 bases are shared with TRBD2. Germline CDR1 SGHKS, CDR2 YYEKEE (reference sequence). This CDR3 is built from 15 residues. V was pared by 2 bases and J by 5 bases, with 4 bases of the junction left unmatched.

This clonotype was observed a handful of times. The chain carries TRBV11-2 and TRBJ2-1, with a possible D match to TRBD1 (8 bases). CDR3 size: 20 residues. The V end lost 4 bases, the J end lost 1 base, and 26 bases lay between the germline ends. Germline CDR1 is SGHAT and CDR2 is FQNNGV. CDR3 sequence (DNA): TGTGCCAGCAGCTCCCACCAGGGGGCGCGGGCGGGGGCTTCCTACAATGAGCAGTTCTTC. As protein: CASSSHQGARAGASYNEQFF. The full variable domain, its missing parts supplied by reference TRBV11-2 and TRBJ2-1, is EAGVAQSPRYKIIEKRQSVAFWCNPISGHATLYWYQQILGQGPKLLIQFQNNGVVDDSQLPKDRFSAERLKGVDSTLKIQPAKLEDSAVYLCASSSHQGARAGASYNEQFFGPGTRLTVL.

The chain joins TRBV7-6 to TRBJ2-7; 10 bases align to TRBD2. The germline gives CDR1 SGHVS, CDR2 FNYEAQ. Trimming at V came to 1 base and at J to 9 bases, leaving 3 bases not matched to a gene. This CDR3 is 13 amino acids long. The CDR3 nucleotides are TGTGCCAGCAGCTTAGTGTCTAGCGGGGGGCAGTACTTC. Translation: CASSLVSSGGQYF.

This clonotype was counted ten times or more. The V gene is TRBV29-1, the J gene TRBJ2-5, with D possibly TRBD2 on 6 matching bases. The CDR3 consists of 12 residues. V shed 3 bases and J shed 4 bases, with 9 bases lying between them. Germline V gives CDR1 SQVTM, CDR2 ANQGSEA. This CDR3 reads CSVERGRETQYF. CDR3 DNA sequence: TGCAGCGTTGAGCGGGGCCGAGAGACCCAGTACTTC.

This clonotype has a count of ten or more. The CDR3 sequence is CASSSFGGAKNIQYF. The CDR3 bases are TGTGCCAGCAGTTCCTTTGGGGGGGCCAAAAACATTCAGTACTTC. V is TRBV12-3 or TRBV12-4 and J is TRBJ2-4; D may be TRBD2 (6 bases). There are 15 residues in the CDR3. V lost 4 bases and J 1 base, leaving 11 bases between the germline ends.

This clonotype has a count of ten or more. The J gene is TRBJ2-1, the V gene TRBV24-1, with 13 positions matching TRBD2. Looked up from germline, CDR1 is KGHDR and CDR2 is SFDVKD. The CDR3 contains 16 residues. V dropped 4 bases and J dropped 8; count of bases not matched to a gene: 7. In nucleotides, the CDR3 is TGTGCCACCAGTGAATTCGGACTAGCGGGAGTTGATGAGCAGTTCTTC. Translated: CATSEFGLAGVDEQFF.

This clonotype was seen many times. The J gene is TRBJ2-1, the V gene TRBV3-1; 7 bases align to TRBD2. V lost 2 bases and J lost 7; bases outside the gene matches: 2. Germline CDR1 is LGHDT and CDR2 is YNNKEL (reference sequence). The CDR3 spans 13 residues. This chain's CDR3 is CASSQPGGNEQFF. The DNA for the CDR3 is TGTGCCAGCAGCCAACCGGGGGGAAATGAGCAGTTCTTC.

This clonotype was recorded at least ten times. This chain links TRBV5-1 with TRBJ2-1; TRBD2 agrees at 10 bases. CDR1 and CDR2 from the germline V gene are SGHRS and YFSETQ. V shed 4 bases, J shed 4 bases, and the junction held 8 bases outside the gene matches. The CDR3 sequence is 16 residues long. CDR3 loop: CASSPSGGAGYNEQFF. The CDR3 DNA is TGCGCCAGCAGCCCCAGCGGGGGGGCCGGGTACAATGAGCAGTTCTTC.

This clonotype has a count of ten or more. The rearrangement joins TRBV12-3 or TRBV12-4 to TRBJ1-1; 8 nucleotides agree with TRBD1. This CDR3 has 11 amino acids. The V and J ends lost 5 bases and 13 bases, in that order; junction bases with no gene match: 6. The CDR3 DNA is TGTGCCAGCAGTAGGACAGGGAAAGTTTTCTTT. As protein: CASSRTGKVFF.

The V gene is TRBV6-1, the J gene TRBJ1-6, with unresolved D. CDR3 length: 13 residues. V dropped 7 bases and J dropped 6 bases, with 10 bases sitting between them. Germline CDR1 is MNHNS and CDR2 is SASEGT. The CDR3 loop is CASKEGPNSPLHF. CDR3 sequence (DNA): TGTGCCAGCAAGGAGGGTCCTAATTCACCCCTCCACTTT.

The table lists this clonotype with many counts. The rearrangement links TRBV6-4 to TRBJ2-3, with 13 bases aligning to TRBD2. CDR3 size: 14 residues. Germline loops: CDR1 MRHNA, CDR2 SNTAGT. With 4 bases clipped from V and 5 bases from J, the junction kept 0 bases outside the gene matches. CDR3 sequence reads: CASSGTSGGDTQYF. The CDR3 region has the DNA TGTGCCAGCAGTGGGACTAGCGGGGGAGATACGCAGTATTTT.

This clonotype was detected ten times or more. The chain has TRBV10-3 and TRBJ2-1; D is perhaps TRBD1 (5 bases). This CDR3 is built from 14 residues. Trimming stripped 1 base from V and 6 bases from J, with 10 bases between. From germline, CDR1 is ENHRY and CDR2 SYGVKD. CDR3 sequence: CAISEYKQGNEQFF. The DNA of the CDR3 is TGTGCCATCAGTGAGTATAAGCAGGGCAATGAGCAGTTCTTC.

Of note for this clonotype: This may be a read error, as it is one base from a much larger clone. The V and J genes are TRBV20-1 and TRBJ1-5; D possibly corresponds to TRBD1 (5 bases). CDR1 is DFQATT and CDR2 is SNEGSKA in the germline V gene (reference sequence). CDR3 size: 13 residues. The CDR3 loop is CSASGTANRPQHF. DNA for the CDR3: TGCAGTGCTTCCGGGACGGCTAATCGGCCCCAGCATTTT.

The sample holds many counts of this clonotype. The V call is TRBV12-3 or TRBV12-4, the J call TRBJ2-7, with TRBD1 identical over 11 bases. CDR3 length: 15 residues. V dropped 4 bases and J dropped 0; count of bases not matched to a gene: 2. The CDR3 is CASSYGTGGSYEQYF. CDR3 nucleotide sequence: TGTGCCAGCAGTTATGGGACAGGGGGCTCCTACGAGCAGTACTTC.

Only a few counts were recorded for this clonotype. At one end the junction does not follow the germline gene, possibly because of a read error. The V gene is TRBV14, the J gene TRBJ1-5, with 10 bases identical to TRBD1. Per the germline V gene, CDR1 is SGHDN and CDR2 is FVKESK. The CDR3 runs to 15 residues. The CDR3 here is CASSPAGQGSQPQNF. CDR3 nucleotides: TGTGCCAGCAGCCCAGCGGGACAGGGGAGTCAGCCCCAGAATTTT.

The table lists this clonotype with many counts. One end of the junction does not line up with germline, which may come from a read error. V is TRBV6-5 and J is TRBJ1-5, with D maybe TRBD1 (5 bases). Germline V gene sequence: CDR1 MNHEY, CDR2 SVGAGI. CDR3 length: 15 residues. CDR3 coding DNA: TGTGCCAGCAGTTACGGCAGGGTAGGAAATCAGCCCCAGAATTTT. Translating it yields CASSYGRVGNQPQNF.